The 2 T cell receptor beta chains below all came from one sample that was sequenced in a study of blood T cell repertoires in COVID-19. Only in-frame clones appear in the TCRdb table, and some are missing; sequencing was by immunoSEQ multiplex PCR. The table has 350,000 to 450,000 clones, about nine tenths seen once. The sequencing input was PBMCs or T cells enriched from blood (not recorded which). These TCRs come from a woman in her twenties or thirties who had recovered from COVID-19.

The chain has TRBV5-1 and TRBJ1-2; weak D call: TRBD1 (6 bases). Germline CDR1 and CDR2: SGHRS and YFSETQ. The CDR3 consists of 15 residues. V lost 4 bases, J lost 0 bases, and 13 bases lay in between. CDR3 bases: TGCGCCAGCAGCGATAACAGGGAAACTAACTATGGCTACACCTTC. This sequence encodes CASSDNRETNYGYTF. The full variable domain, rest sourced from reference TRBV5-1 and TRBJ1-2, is KAGVTQTPRYLIKTRGQQVTLSCSPISGHRSVSWYQQTPGQGLQFLFEYFSETQRNKGNFPGRFSGRQFSNSRSEMNVSTLELGDSALYLCASSDNRETNYGYTFGSGTRLTVV.

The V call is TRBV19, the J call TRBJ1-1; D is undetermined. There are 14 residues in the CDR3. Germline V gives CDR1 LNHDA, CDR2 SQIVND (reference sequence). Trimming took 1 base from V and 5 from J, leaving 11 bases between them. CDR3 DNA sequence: TGTGCCAGTAGTATAGTAAACAGCGGGACTGAAGCTTTCTTT. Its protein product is CASSIVNSGTEAFF.